This T cell receptor beta chain was retrieved from a study of cytomegalovirus exposure and HLA in healthy donors. As for the study in general: A prior study identified approximately 120 million unique TCR beta sequences from about 200 million T cells.

This clone has a single count. Germline V gene sequence: CDR1 SNHLY, CDR2 FYNNEI. The CDR3 runs to 14 residues. The PCR had 60 Vbeta and 13 Jbeta primers. Sequenced by immunoSEQ multiplex PCR; TCRdb stores in-frame clones only, minus some. The data contain about 200,000 clones, approximately 80% of them singletons. This TCR came from a man aged 50 or older in good health and CMV-seronegative. Sequencing was performed on PBMCs. This chain connects TRBV2 to TRBJ2-5, with 8 bases aligning to TRBD1. Matching the DNA end better, TRBJ2-7 makes the J call doubtful. CDR3: CASRRTGSSYEQYF. In DNA form, the CDR3 reads TGTGCCAGCAGAAGGACAGGGAGTTCCTACGAGCAGTACTTC.